This T cell receptor (beta chain) was captured in a study of blood T cells in healthy people across ages. Primers used in a second PCR of about 6 to 11 cycles were a sample-barcoded 5' primer and a J-beta primer mix. Tagging of each cDNA molecule was performed by a template-switch adaptor with 12 random nucleotides. TCRdb processed the 5' RACE reads anew with MiXCR; each CDR3 protein has one entry. The repertoire holds some 1.1 million distinct CDR3 sequences, with roughly two fifths as singletons. This clonotype was found a few times. Its target is not known. Findings and caveats of the study: Unsorted PBMC input precluded a conclusive naive versus antigen-experienced comparison.

This CDR3 contains 14 residues. The ends lost 6 bases at V and 5 bases at J; junction bases unmatched: 6. Per germline, CDR1 SNHLY and CDR2 FYNNEI. The receptor was derived from a young man in good health. The sequencing sample was made of blood. The chain couples TRBV2 to TRBJ2-3; 9 bases match TRBD2. CDR3 residues: CASSYSGGVDTQYF. The CDR3 DNA reads TGTGCCAGCAGCTATAGCGGGGGTGTAGATACGCAGTATTTT.